This T cell receptor beta chain is from a study of blood T cell repertoires in COVID-19. Participant age was roughly 18 to 90 years, and participants resided in roughly 25 US areas. The germline V gene encodes CDR1 SGHRS and CDR2 YFSETQ. V gave up 2 bases and J gave up 3 bases; unmatched junction bases: 6. CDR3 length: 18 amino acids. Method: immunoSEQ multiplex PCR; TCRdb's copy keeps in-frame clones and lacks some. There are 250,000 to 300,000 clones in the sample; more than 75% occur only once, and about 2% lies in the top ten. V gene TRBV5-1 combines with J gene TRBJ1-6; 12 bases are shared with TRBD1. The sequenced sample was PBMCs or T cells enriched from blood (not recorded which). This TCR derives from a woman aged 40 to 50 with acute COVID-19. CDR3 region: CASSFTGQGANYNSPLHF. CDR3 in DNA: TGCGCCAGCAGCTTTACGGGACAGGGGGCCAACTATAATTCACCCCTCCACTTT.